A single T cell receptor beta chain is shown here with its context. TCRdb re-called the 5' RACE reads through MiXCR, storing one row per CDR3 protein. The table includes 300,000 to 400,000 distinct CDR3 sequences, approximately 4.2% detected once. The data stem from a study of T cells after yellow fever vaccination. From germline, CDR1 is WNHNN and CDR2 SYGVQD (reference sequence). The V and J ends lost 6 bases and 1 base respectively, with 25 bases between them. The CDR3 contains 18 residues. V is TRBV10-1 and J is TRBJ2-7; D perhaps matches TRBD2 (6 bases). The receptor was derived from a man aged 18 to 29 who received the YFV17D yellow fever vaccine. This specimen was PBMCs, taken 5 days after the yellow fever booster vaccination. The CDR3 is CASRGSRRGKGRSYEQYF. CDR3 in DNA: TGCGCCAGCAGGGGCTCAAGGAGGGGCAAAGGGAGGTCCTACGAGCAGTACTTC.